Listed below are T cell receptor beta chains from one sample, sequenced in a study of CD8 T cells in ankylosing spondylitis. TCRdb independently ran MiXCR on the 5' RACE reads; one entry per CDR3 protein. This sample has roughly 700,000 distinct CDR3 sequences; roughly 19% occur once, and the top ten carry around 19%. The specimen sequenced was blood, either unsorted or a sorted T cell fraction (not recorded which). These receptors all stem from a male donor with ankylosing spondylitis. CDR3s include the opening cysteine and the closing phenylalanine or tryptophan. The D gene is left open where the match is weak. Not every row has a clone size; where given, it reads once, few, many or a size class.

NA	TRBD2	TRBV7-3	TRBJ2-2	TGTGCCAGCAGCTCTACGACTAGCGGGCCCAACACCGGGGAGCTGTTTTTT	CASSSTTSGPNTGELFF
few	NA	TRBV28	TRBJ1-5	TGTGCCAGCACCAAACCATGGACAGGCAATCAGCCCCAGCATTTT	CASTKPWTGNQPQHF
NA	NA	TRBV25-1	TRBJ1-3	TGTGCCAGCAGTATAGGGACTGGAAACACCATATATTTT	CASSIGTGNTIYF
few	NA	TRBV6-2/TRBV6-3	TRBJ2-7	TGTGCCACCACAAGGGGGGACACAGACCTCTACGAGCAGTACTTC	CATTRGDTDLYEQYF
NA	TRBD2	TRBV12-3/TRBV12-4	TRBJ2-5	TGTGCCAGCAGTTTCTCTAGCGGGGCTTCCCAAGAGACCCAGTACTTC	CASSFSSGASQETQYF
NA	NA	TRBV5-1	TRBJ2-5	TGCGCCAGCAGCTTGGGATGGACAAACATACAAGAGACCCAGTACTTC	CASSLGWTNIQETQYF
NA	NA	TRBV7-8	TRBJ1-2	TGTGCCAGCAGCCAAACCACCACAGACGGCTATGGCTACACCTTC	CASSQTTTDGYGYTF
NA	TRBD1	TRBV12-3/TRBV12-4	TRBJ1-1	TGTGCCAGCAGTCCCCACAGGGGGCTGGACACTGAAGCTTTCTTT	CASSPHRGLDTEAFF
few	NA	TRBV5-5	TRBJ1-5	TGTGCCAGCAGCCCCACATACAATAGCAATCAGCCCCAGCATTTT	CASSPTYNSNQPQHF
NA	NA	TRBV27	TRBJ2-3	TGTGCCAGCAGTTTAAGGGTTAGGAACGATACGCAGTATTTT	CASSLRVRNDTQYF
NA	NA	TRBV9	TRBJ2-3	TGTGCCAGCAGCCTCCCTGAGGGGATCGGGACAGATACGCAGTATTTT	CASSLPEGIGTDTQYF
NA	NA	TRBV5-1	TRBJ2-1	TGCGCCAGCAGCTTGTTCGCAGGGTCCTACAATGAGCAGTTCTTC	CASSLFAGSYNEQFF
NA	NA	TRBV6-2/TRBV6-3	TRBJ2-1	TGTGCCAGCACACGGGACAATGAGCAGTTCTTC	CASTRDNEQFF
few	NA	TRBV9	TRBJ1-4	TGTGCCAGCAGCTGGTCCCCCCGGAAGGAAAAACTGTTTTTT	CASSWSPRKEKLFF
few	NA	TRBV7-9	TRBJ2-1	TGTGCCAGCAGCTTAGGACGGGGCCACTACAATGAGCAGTTCTTC	CASSLGRGHYNEQFF
NA	NA	TRBV5-1	TRBJ2-1	TGCGCCAGCAGCTTGGGTTTAGGTAGTGAGCAGTTCTTC	CASSLGLGSEQFF
few	TRBD2	TRBV6-1	TRBJ2-7	TGTGCCAGCAGCCGTGGACTAGCGGGAGTGAAATCCTACGAGCAGTACTTC	CASSRGLAGVKSYEQYF
NA	NA	TRBV6-5	TRBJ1-1	TGTGCCAGCAGTTACTCGACAGTAACAGGGACCCCCTTCTTT	CASSYSTVTGTPFF
few	NA	TRBV6-5	TRBJ2-1	TGTGCCAGCAGTTACGCGGGGGCCGGCGGTTCCTACAATGAGCAGTTCTTC	CASSYAGAGGSYNEQFF
NA	NA	TRBV5-1	TRBJ1-2	TGCGCCAGCAGCTTCGCCGGAGACCTCCGGGATGGCTACACCTTC	CASSFAGDLRDGYTF
few	NA	TRBV20-1	TRBJ2-7	TGCAGTGCTCCATCTTTGGGCCAGTACTACGAGCAGTACTTC	CSAPSLGQYYEQYF
once	NA	TRBV6-1	TRBJ2-7	TGTGCCAGCAGTGAGAGGGAGACCGGGTCGGTCTGGGACGAGCAGTACTTC	CASSERETGSVWDEQYF
few	NA	TRBV11-3	TRBJ1-1	TGTGCCAGCAGCAGCCAATGGGGGGAATGGACTGAAGCTTTCTTT	CASSSQWGEWTEAFF
NA	NA	TRBV12-3/TRBV12-4	TRBJ2-3	TGTGCCAGCAGTTTTCGCCGTACTAGCCTCACAGATACGCAGTATTTT	CASSFRRTSLTDTQYF
few	NA	TRBV5-1	TRBJ1-6	TGCGCCAGCAGCCCAAAACTCACAGGACTGAATTCACCCCTCCACTTT	CASSPKLTGLNSPLHF
NA	NA	TRBV29-1	TRBJ1-1	TGCAGCGTTGCCGGAGCCTATACGGGCACTGAAGCTTTCTTT	CSVAGAYTGTEAFF
few	TRBD2	TRBV10-3	TRBJ2-3	TGTGCCATCAGTGGGGGACTAGCGGGAACAGATACGCAGTATTTT	CAISGGLAGTDTQYF
NA	NA	TRBV7-2	TRBJ1-5	TGTGCCAGCAGCTTAAGGGGGGCAGGCAATCAGCCCCAGCATTTT	CASSLRGAGNQPQHF
few	NA	TRBV5-1	TRBJ2-5	TGCGCCAGCAGGGGGAACCCCGGGACCCCATCCCAAGAGACCCAGTACTTC	CASRGNPGTPSQETQYF